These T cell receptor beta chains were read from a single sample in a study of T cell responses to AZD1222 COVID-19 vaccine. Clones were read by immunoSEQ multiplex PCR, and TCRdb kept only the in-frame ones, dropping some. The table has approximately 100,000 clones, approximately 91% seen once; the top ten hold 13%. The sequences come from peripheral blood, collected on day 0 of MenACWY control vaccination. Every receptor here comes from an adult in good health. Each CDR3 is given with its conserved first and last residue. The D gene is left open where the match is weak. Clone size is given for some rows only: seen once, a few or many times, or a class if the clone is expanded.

TGTGCCAGTAGTATCAACAGGGGCGGGAATTCACCCCTCCACTTT	CASSINRGGNSPLHF	TRBD1	15	NA	TRBJ1-6	TRBV19
TGTGCCAGCAGCTCCTTGGACAGTAACACTGAAGCTTTCTTT	CASSSLDSNTEAFF	NA	14	NA	TRBJ1-1	TRBV7-3
TGTGCCAGCAGTTCAGGGCAGGGGGCCAGCGGCATGAACACTGAAGCTTTCTTT	CASSSGQGASGMNTEAFF	TRBD1	18	NA	TRBJ1-1	TRBV28
TGTGCCAGCAGTCTGTTGGGGACTGGCTACACCTTC	CASSLLGTGYTF	NA	12	NA	TRBJ1-2	TRBV6-2/TRBV6-3
TGTGCCAGCAGCTCGGGACTTCTAGATACGCAGTATTTT	CASSSGLLDTQYF	NA	13	NA	TRBJ2-3	TRBV11-1
TGTGCCAGCAGTTTCGAACTCCGGGACCTCCCCGTCTACGAGCAGTACTTC	CASSFELRDLPVYEQYF	NA	17	NA	TRBJ2-7	TRBV6-2/TRBV6-3
TGTGCCAGCACCACAGGGAGAGCCTATGGCTACACCTTC	CASTTGRAYGYTF	NA	13	once	TRBJ1-2	TRBV28
TGTGCCACCGGAGACCCTGGGGCTCCCTACGAGCAGTACTTC	CATGDPGAPYEQYF	NA	14	NA	TRBJ2-7	TRBV10-3
TGTGCCAGCAGCCAATCCCGGACAGAGGGCTATGGCTACACCTTC	CASSQSRTEGYGYTF	NA	15	NA	TRBJ1-2	TRBV3-1/TRBV3-2
TGTGCCAGCAGCCAGGCATTCACTGAAGCTTTCTTT	CASSQAFTEAFF	NA	12	NA	TRBJ1-1	TRBV3-1/TRBV3-2
TGTGCCAGCAGCTTGGGACTAGCGTTTAGCACAGATACGCAGTATTTT	CASSLGLAFSTDTQYF	TRBD2	16	NA	TRBJ2-3	TRBV7-3
TGTGCCAGCAGTTTGGCTTATAGCAATCAGCCCCAGCATTTT	CASSLAYSNQPQHF	NA	14	NA	TRBJ1-5	TRBV6-5
TGTGCCAGCAGTGGCGTGAGTAATGAAAAACTGTTTTTT	CASSGVSNEKLFF	NA	13	NA	TRBJ1-4	TRBV2
TGTGCCAGCAGTCCTCCCTATGAGCAGTTCTTC	CASSPPYEQFF	NA	11	NA	TRBJ2-1	TRBV12-3/TRBV12-4
TGTGCCAGCAGCTCGCCCAGTAGGACTAAGGGGAATGAGCAGTTCTTC	CASSSPSRTKGNEQFF	NA	16	NA	TRBJ2-1	TRBV28
TGTGCCAGCAGCTTTCGAGAGACGCCCACCTATGGCTACACCTTC	CASSFRETPTYGYTF	NA	15	NA	TRBJ1-2	TRBV7-2
TGCGCCAGCAGTGACCGGGGAAACCCCTATGGCTACACCTTC	CASSDRGNPYGYTF	NA	14	NA	TRBJ1-2	TRBV10-1
TGTGCCAGCTATGGAGTCTACGAGCAGTACTTC	CASYGVYEQYF	NA	11	few	TRBJ2-7	TRBV27
TGTGCCAGCAGTCGACTAGCGGGGCGGGGGTACCAAGAGACCCAGTACTTC	CASSRLAGRGYQETQYF	TRBD2	17	NA	TRBJ2-5	TRBV6-6
TGTGCCAGCAACGCCCCGGGACAGGGTTCCTACGAGCAGTACTTC	CASNAPGQGSYEQYF	TRBD1	15	NA	TRBJ2-7	TRBV28
TGTGCCAGCAGTTGGACAGGGGGCAATCAGCCCCAGCATTTT	CASSWTGGNQPQHF	TRBD1	14	NA	TRBJ1-5	TRBV6-6
TGTGCCAGCAGCTTACGGGCCTCCGGTTCGCCCCAGCATTTT	CASSLRASGSPQHF	NA	14	once	TRBJ1-5	TRBV7-9
TGTGCCAGCAGTGGAAGACATGAAGAGACCCAGTACTTC	CASSGRHEETQYF	NA	13	NA	TRBJ2-5	TRBV28
TGTGCCAGCAGTTCCCTTGGACAGCCCCAGCATTTT	CASSSLGQPQHF	NA	12	NA	TRBJ1-5	TRBV2
TGTGCCACCAGCAGAGATGGGACTGAAGAGACCCAGTACTTC	CATSRDGTEETQYF	NA	14	NA	TRBJ2-5	TRBV15
TGTGCCAGCAGCTTAAACCAGGGGGGGAATTCACCCCTCCACTTT	CASSLNQGGNSPLHF	TRBD1	15	NA	TRBJ1-6	TRBV11-2
TGTGCCAGCTCCCCCAGCCAGGATAGAGCGAACTATGGCTACACCTTC	CASSPSQDRANYGYTF	NA	16	NA	TRBJ1-2	TRBV18
TGTGCCAGCAGCCTGTTGACCGGGGAGCAGTACTTC	CASSLLTGEQYF	NA	12	NA	TRBJ2-7	TRBV5-4
TGTGCCTGGAGTGTACCCCCGCGGGATCGGGCAAAACTGTTTTTT	CAWSVPPRDRAKLFF	NA	15	NA	TRBJ1-4	TRBV30
TGCAGTGCTAGAGGTCTCTACGAGCAGTACTTC	CSARGLYEQYF	NA	11	NA	TRBJ2-7	TRBV20-1
TGTGCCAGCAGCCTGCCGGGACTAGCGGGAAGGAGTGGGTACGAGCAGTACTTC	CASSLPGLAGRSGYEQYF	TRBD2	18	few	TRBJ2-7	TRBV5-6
TGTGCCTGGATTGACAGCCGTTCCCCCTACAATGAGCAGTTCTTC	CAWIDSRSPYNEQFF	NA	15	NA	TRBJ2-1	TRBV30
TGTGCCAGCAGCTTACTGGGGACGAACACCGGGGAGCTGTTTTTT	CASSLLGTNTGELFF	NA	15	NA	TRBJ2-2	TRBV7-3
TGTGCCAGCAGCTTTTTGCAGGGGGTCAGTGAAAAACTGTTTTTT	CASSFLQGVSEKLFF	TRBD1	15	NA	TRBJ1-4	TRBV7-9
TGTGCCACCTCCCCCAGGCGACTAGCGGGGAGACTCTCCTACAATGAGCAGTTCTTC	CATSPRRLAGRLSYNEQFF	TRBD2	19	NA	TRBJ2-1	TRBV24-1
TGTGCCAGCAGCGTAGATCTAGGGGTCTACGAGCAGTACTTC	CASSVDLGVYEQYF	NA	14	NA	TRBJ2-7	TRBV9
TGTGCCAGCAGCTCCCGACTGTCGGGGGAGACCCAGTACTTC	CASSSRLSGETQYF	NA	14	few	TRBJ2-5	TRBV7-9
TGTGCCAGCAGCGAAGCCCCCGGGACTAAGACCTACGAGCAGTACTTC	CASSEAPGTKTYEQYF	TRBD2	16	NA	TRBJ2-7	TRBV11-2
TGTGCCACCAGTCTCGGCCTATTCACAGATACGCAGTATTTT	CATSLGLFTDTQYF	NA	14	NA	TRBJ2-3	TRBV24-1
TGTGCCAGCAGTTCCGGGGGCGGTCGTGACGAGCAGTACTTC	CASSSGGGRDEQYF	NA	14	once	TRBJ2-7	TRBV28
TGTGCCAGCAGTTTTTCAGCGCTCTCTAACTATGGCTACACCTTC	CASSFSALSNYGYTF	NA	15	NA	TRBJ1-2	TRBV27
TGTGCCAGCAGCTTAGCAACCCTGCTGGATGGCTACACCTTC	CASSLATLLDGYTF	NA	14	few	TRBJ1-2	TRBV7-2
TGTGCCAGCAGCTTGGCCCCAAATCAGCCCCAGCATTTT	CASSLAPNQPQHF	NA	13	few	TRBJ1-5	TRBV7-9
TGTGCCAGCAGCTTGGGCTTTCTCTTGGGCCAGGGGGGATCACCCCTCCACTTT	CASSLGFLLGQGGSPLHF	TRBD1	18	NA	TRBJ1-6	TRBV5-6
TGTGCCAGCAGCTTGGGCACAGATACGCAGTATTTT	CASSLGTDTQYF	NA	12	NA	TRBJ2-3	TRBV7-9
TGTGCCAGCTCACCACCGGGGGAGGCGGCTGGAAACACCATATATTTT	CASSPPGEAAGNTIYF	NA	16	NA	TRBJ1-3	TRBV18
TGCGCCAGCAGCGCGGGACAGACGAACTATGGCTACACCTTC	CASSAGQTNYGYTF	TRBD1	14	NA	TRBJ1-2	TRBV5-1
TGTGCCAGCAGCTCCCGGGACACCGTGGACCCTTACGAGCAGTACTTC	CASSSRDTVDPYEQYF	NA	16	few	TRBJ2-7	TRBV7-8
TGTGCCAGCAGCCAACGTTGGGACAGGAGCACTAGCACAGATACGCAGTATTTT	CASSQRWDRSTSTDTQYF	TRBD1	18	NA	TRBJ2-3	TRBV4-2
TGTGCCAGCAGAATGGGGGACTCCTCTGGAAACACCATATATTTT	CASRMGDSSGNTIYF	NA	15	NA	TRBJ1-3	TRBV6-5
TGTGCCAGCAGCGTAGGGCCTTCCTCTGGAAACACCATATATTTT	CASSVGPSSGNTIYF	NA	15	NA	TRBJ1-3	TRBV9
TGTGCCAGCATCATCAGGGAGAACACTGAAGCTTTCTTT	CASIIRENTEAFF	NA	13	NA	TRBJ1-1	TRBV12-3/TRBV12-4
TGTGCCACATCGGGACAGGGGGTTGGTGAGCAGTTCTTC	CATSGQGVGEQFF	TRBD1	13	NA	TRBJ2-1	TRBV7-2
TGTGCCAGCAGCCTCCCTAGCGGGAGGGCCGGTTTCTACGAGCAGTACTTC	CASSLPSGRAGFYEQYF	TRBD2	17	NA	TRBJ2-7	TRBV11-2
TGTGCCAGCAGCCCTACCTCAGGACCCCAAGAAGCTTTCTTT	CASSPTSGPQEAFF	NA	14	NA	TRBJ1-1	TRBV4-2